A selection of T cell receptor beta chains follows, all from one sample in a study of technical replicates of blood from a handful of donors. This table comes from immunoSEQ multiplex PCR, and its TCRdb copy is limited to in-frame clones, with some not included. This table holds some 75,000 clones, 95% to 97% found once. The sample comprised T cells isolated from PBMCs. All receptors come from a human donor in good health. The CDR3 runs from the conserved cysteine through the conserved F or W. D genes are given only for firm matches. Only some rows state a clone size, as once, few, many or a class for expanded clones.

j_call d_call v_call clone_size cdr3_nt cdr3_aa
TRBJ2-2 NA TRBV2 NA TGTGCCAGCAGGATCCGCGAGGGCACCGGGGAGCTGTTTTTT CASRIREGTGELFF
TRBJ2-5 TRBD2 TRBV28 NA TGTGCCAGCAGCCCTGCGGGAGGGGAAGAGACCCAGTACTTC CASSPAGGEETQYF
TRBJ1-1 NA TRBV9 NA TGTGCCAGCAGCGCCCTACAGGGCCCCACTGAAGCTTTCTTT CASSALQGPTEAFF
TRBJ2-7 NA TRBV7-3 NA TGTGCCAGCAGCTTAGAAGCAGGGAACTACGAGCAGTACTTC CASSLEAGNYEQYF
TRBJ1-3 TRBD1 TRBV10-2 NA TGCGCCAGCAGGACAGGGAGTGGAAACACCATATATTTT CASRTGSGNTIYF
TRBJ1-5 NA TRBV28 NA TGTGCCAGCAGAAGGGACACTTATCAGCCCCAGCATTTT CASRRDTYQPQHF
TRBJ2-1 TRBD2 TRBV9 NA TGTGCCAGCAGCCCTCGGACTAGCGGGAGTCATGAGCAGTTCTTC CASSPRTSGSHEQFF
TRBJ2-7 NA TRBV5-6 NA TGTGCCAGCAGCTTGGCTCAGGTTCTCTCCTACGAGCAGTACTTC CASSLAQVLSYEQYF
TRBJ1-3 NA TRBV7-9 few TGTGCCAGCACCGGAGGAGGTGGAAACACCATATATTTT CASTGGGGNTIYF
TRBJ1-1 NA TRBV5-1 NA TGCGCCAGCAGCTTTACCGGGGACACTGAAGCTTTCTTT CASSFTGDTEAFF
TRBJ1-5 NA TRBV19 NA TGTGCCACACAGGATAGCAATCAGCCCCAGCATTTT CATQDSNQPQHF
TRBJ1-4 TRBD1 TRBV29-1 NA TGCAGCGTTGATGACAGGGGGGGTGAAAAACTGTTTTTT CSVDDRGGEKLFF
TRBJ2-1 NA TRBV15 NA TGTGCCACCAGCTTTCTCTCCGGAGTCACCTACAATGAGCAGTTCTTC CATSFLSGVTYNEQFF
TRBJ2-3 NA TRBV28 NA TGTGCCAGCAGTCACCCAGGGGCAGATACGCAGTATTTT CASSHPGADTQYF
TRBJ1-1 NA TRBV27 NA TGTGCCAGCAGTCCGACAGTGGTAGATGAAGCTTTCTTT CASSPTVVDEAFF
TRBJ1-5 NA TRBV2 NA TGTGCCAGCTCCGTAGAGTATAGCAATCAGCCCCAGCATTTT CASSVEYSNQPQHF
TRBJ2-7 NA TRBV12-5 few TGTGCTAGTGGTTTGGTACTGGGGGGTAGCTCCTACGAGCAGTACTTC CASGLVLGGSSYEQYF
TRBJ2-5 NA TRBV15 NA TGTGCCACCAGCAGATCCACCCGGGAGCGAGAGACCCAGTACTTC CATSRSTRERETQYF
TRBJ2-7 NA TRBV28 NA TGTGCCAGCAGTTTCTACGGCTCCTACGAGCAGTACTTC CASSFYGSYEQYF
TRBJ2-2 TRBD2 TRBV2 few TGTGCCAGCAGTGGGGGACTAGCGGCCACCGGGGAGCTGTTTTTT CASSGGLAATGELFF
TRBJ2-5 NA TRBV5-6 NA TGTGCCAGCAGCCACGGACGGGATGGAGAGACCCAGTACTTC CASSHGRDGETQYF
TRBJ1-1 TRBD1 TRBV11-2 NA TGTGCCAGCAGCTTACTCCGGACAGGGGGGAACACTGAAGCTTTCTTT CASSLLRTGGNTEAFF
TRBJ1-5 TRBD1 TRBV19 NA TGTGCCAGTACCACGACAGGGTATCAGCCCCAGCATTTT CASTTTGYQPQHF
TRBJ2-5 TRBD2 TRBV5-1 NA TGCGCCAGCAGCCCCGGGACTAGCGTAAAGGTAGGAGAGACCCAGTACTTC CASSPGTSVKVGETQYF
TRBJ1-5 NA TRBV19 NA TGTGCCAGTATTCCAGGGGCAGCCAGCAATCAGCCCCAGCATTTT CASIPGAASNQPQHF
TRBJ2-1 TRBD2 TRBV7-2 once TGTGCCAGCACCTCGGCGGACAGAGCTAGCGGGCCTTACTACAATGAGCAGTTCTTC CASTSADRASGPYYNEQFF
TRBJ1-4 NA TRBV9 NA TGTGCCAGCAGCCTCTTGGCGGAAACTAATGAAAAACTGTTTTTT CASSLLAETNEKLFF
TRBJ2-5 NA TRBV5-6 NA TGTGCCAGCACTACATCAGGGGCCTGGGAGACCCAGTACTTC CASTTSGAWETQYF
TRBJ2-5 TRBD2 TRBV4-1 NA TGCGCCAGCAGCGAAATAGCGGGAGGGCAAGAGACCCAGTACTTC CASSEIAGGQETQYF
TRBJ2-1 TRBD2 TRBV28 NA TGTGCCAGCAGTCAGACTAGCGGGTCCTCCTACAATGAGCAGTTCTTC CASSQTSGSSYNEQFF
TRBJ1-1 NA TRBV7-9 NA TGTGCCAGCAGCTTAGCTGACACCTTGAACACTGAAGCTTTCTTT CASSLADTLNTEAFF
TRBJ2-5 TRBD2 TRBV2 NA TGTGCCAGCAGTGTATTGCGGGGGGGTGGAGAGACCCAGTACTTC CASSVLRGGGETQYF
TRBJ2-7 TRBD2 TRBV15 NA TGTGCCACCAGCGCCCCCCGGGGGGACGAGCAGTACTTC CATSAPRGDEQYF
TRBJ1-5 NA TRBV10-3 NA TGTGCCATCAGTGACCCTCCTAGTGGGAGCAATCAGCCCCAGCATTTT CAISDPPSGSNQPQHF
TRBJ1-2 NA TRBV6-5 NA TGTGCCAGCAGTATCGACAGCAACTATGGCTACACCTTC CASSIDSNYGYTF
TRBJ2-7 NA TRBV7-7 NA TGTGCCAGCAGCTTCGGACTGAATGGCGAGCAGTACTTC CASSFGLNGEQYF
TRBJ1-1 TRBD1 TRBV7-6 NA TGTGCCAGCAGCTTTGCGGGACAGGGTTCGGCTTTCTTT CASSFAGQGSAFF
TRBJ1-1 TRBD1 TRBV19 NA TGTGCCAGTAGTTTACAGGGGGCGAGTACTGAAGCTTTCTTT CASSLQGASTEAFF